The clone carrying this T cell receptor (beta chain) was counted ten times or more. Its antigen remains unidentified. The cDNA was generated by 5'RACE with 10-nucleotide random UMIs. TCRdb passed the 5' RACE reads through MiXCR, listing each CDR3 protein once. The sample consists of some 86,000 distinct CDR3 sequences, around 2.6% of them appearing once. These data belong to a study of neurological immune-mediated disorders. Overall study: There were 34 multiple sclerosis patients. Of these, around 30 had relapsing-remitting MS and 3 had secondary progressive MS. Study results and caveats: None of the CDR3 amino acid sequences in expanded clones turned up in more than one subject, which points to private repertoires in all groups. One cluster of related CDR3 sequences contained, by phylogenetic grouping, the repertoires of 18 of 34 multiple sclerosis patients and formed a possible signature.

Germline V gene lookup returns CDR1 MDHEN and CDR2 SYDVKM. The CDR3 loop spans 15 amino acids. J lost 6 bases, V lost 3 bases, and 8 bases had no gene match. The gene calls are TRBV28 and TRBJ2-1; TRBD2 agrees at 7 bases. The material sequenced was PBMCs. The TCR comes from a woman aged 25 to 45 with multiple sclerosis. CDR3 coding DNA: TGTGCCAGCAGTTTTTCTAGCGGTGAGACCAATGAGCAGTTCTTC. Translation: CASSFSSGETNEQFF.